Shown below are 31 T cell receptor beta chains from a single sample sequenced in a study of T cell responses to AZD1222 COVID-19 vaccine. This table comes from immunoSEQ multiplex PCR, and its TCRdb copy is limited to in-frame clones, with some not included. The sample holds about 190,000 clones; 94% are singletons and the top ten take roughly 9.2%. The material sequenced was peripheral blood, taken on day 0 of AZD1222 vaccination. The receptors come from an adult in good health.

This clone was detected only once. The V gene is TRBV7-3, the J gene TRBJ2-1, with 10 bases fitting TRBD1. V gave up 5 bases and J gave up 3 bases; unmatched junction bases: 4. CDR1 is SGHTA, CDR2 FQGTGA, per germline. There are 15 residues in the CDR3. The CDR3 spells CASSPRTGGYNEQFF. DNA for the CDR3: TGTGCCAGCAGCCCGAGGACAGGGGGCTACAATGAGCAGTTCTTC.

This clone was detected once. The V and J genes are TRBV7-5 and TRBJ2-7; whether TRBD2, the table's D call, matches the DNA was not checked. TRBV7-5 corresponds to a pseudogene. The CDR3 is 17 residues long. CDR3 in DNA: TGTGCCAGAAGCCCCCGGGGAGAGGTAGGGCTCTCCTACGAGCAGTACTTC. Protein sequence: CARSPRGEVGLSYEQYF.

CDR3 amino acids: CASSSGTLGETQYF. Here the CDR3 DNA reads TGTGCCAGCAGTTCCGGGACGCTTGGCGAGACCCAGTACTTC. The chain uses TRBV21-1 and TRBJ2-5. TRBV21-1 is annotated as a pseudogene. The CDR3 extends over 14 amino acids.

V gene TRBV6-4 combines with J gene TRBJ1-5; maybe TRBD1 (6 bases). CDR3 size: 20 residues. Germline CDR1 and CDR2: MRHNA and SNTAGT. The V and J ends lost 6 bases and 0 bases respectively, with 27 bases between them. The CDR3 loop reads CASSRPGVQGTFYSNQPQHF. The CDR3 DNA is TGTGCCAGCAGCCGACCTGGGGTGCAGGGGACCTTTTATAGCAATCAGCCCCAGCATTTT.

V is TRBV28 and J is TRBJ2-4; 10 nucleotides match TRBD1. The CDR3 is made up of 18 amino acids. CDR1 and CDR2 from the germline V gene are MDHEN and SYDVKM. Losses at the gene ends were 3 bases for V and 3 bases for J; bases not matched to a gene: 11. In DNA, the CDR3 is TGTGCCAGCAGTTTCCTCATCCTGGGGACAGGGGTCAAAAACATTCAGTACTTC. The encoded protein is CASSFLILGTGVKNIQYF.

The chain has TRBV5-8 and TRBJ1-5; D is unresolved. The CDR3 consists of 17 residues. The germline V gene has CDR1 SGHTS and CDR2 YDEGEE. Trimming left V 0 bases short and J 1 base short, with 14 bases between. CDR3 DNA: TGTGCCAGCAGCTTGGAGGCCGGCCTCGGGAGCAATCAGCCCCAGCATTTT. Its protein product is CASSLEAGLGSNQPQHF.

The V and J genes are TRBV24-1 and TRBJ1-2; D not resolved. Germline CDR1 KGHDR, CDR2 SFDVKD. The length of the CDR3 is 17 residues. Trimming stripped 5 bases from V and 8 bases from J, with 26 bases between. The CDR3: CATSASARNPLTSGYTF. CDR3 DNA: TGTGCCACCAGTGCTTCGGCCAGGAACCCCCTAACTAGCGGCTACACCTTC.

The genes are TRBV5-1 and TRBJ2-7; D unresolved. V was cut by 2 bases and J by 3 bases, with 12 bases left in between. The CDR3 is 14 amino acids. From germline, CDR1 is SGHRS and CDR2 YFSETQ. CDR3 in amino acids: CASSFFLKDYEQYF. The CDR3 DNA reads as TGCGCCAGCAGCTTTTTCCTGAAGGACTACGAGCAGTACTTC.

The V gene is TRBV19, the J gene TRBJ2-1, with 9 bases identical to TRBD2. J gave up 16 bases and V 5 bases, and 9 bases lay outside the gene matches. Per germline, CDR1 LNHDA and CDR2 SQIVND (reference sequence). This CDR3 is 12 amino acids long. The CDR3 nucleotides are TGTGCCAGTAGTCTAGCGGGGACATTGCGATTCTTC. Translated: CASSLAGTLRFF.

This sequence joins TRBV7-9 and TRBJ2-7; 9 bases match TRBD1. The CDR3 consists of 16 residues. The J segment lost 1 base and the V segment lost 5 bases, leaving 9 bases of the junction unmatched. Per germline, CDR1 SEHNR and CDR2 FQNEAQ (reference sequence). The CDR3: CASSPRSGTGSYEQYF. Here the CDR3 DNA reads TGTGCCAGCAGCCCGCGGAGCGGGACAGGGTCCTACGAGCAGTACTTC. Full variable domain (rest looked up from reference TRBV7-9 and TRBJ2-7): DTGVSQNPRHKITKRGQNVTFRCDPISEHNRLYWYRQTLGQGPEFLTYFQNEAQLEKSRLLSDRFSAERPKGSFSTLEIQRTEQGDSAMYLCASSPRSGTGSYEQYFGPGTRLTVT.

The CDR3 sequence is CASSLPGRANEKLFF. The CDR3 DNA reads TGTGCCAGCAGCCTTCCAGGGCGGGCTAATGAAAAACTGTTTTTT. This chain joins TRBV28 and TRBJ1-4, with a possible D match to TRBD1 (5 bases). V lost 6 bases, J lost 3 bases, and 14 bases lay in between. The CDR3 spans 15 residues. Per the germline V gene, CDR1 is MDHEN and CDR2 is SYDVKM. The whole variable domain, filled in from reference TRBV28 and TRBJ1-4, reads DVKVTQSSRYLVKRTGEKVFLECVQDMDHENMFWYRQDPGLGLRLIYFSYDVKMKEKGDIPEGYSVSREKKERFSLILESASTNQTSMYLCASSLPGRANEKLFFGSGTQLSVL.

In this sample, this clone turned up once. CDR3 region: CSVARDRSNYGYTF. DNA of the CDR3: TGCAGCGTTGCCCGGGACAGGTCTAACTATGGCTACACCTTC. The V gene is TRBV29-1, the J gene TRBJ1-2, with 8 bases fitting TRBD1. The trim removed 4 bases at V and 0 bases at J, leaving 4 bases unmatched. Germline CDR1 is SQVTM and CDR2 is ANQGSEA. CDR3 length: 14 residues.

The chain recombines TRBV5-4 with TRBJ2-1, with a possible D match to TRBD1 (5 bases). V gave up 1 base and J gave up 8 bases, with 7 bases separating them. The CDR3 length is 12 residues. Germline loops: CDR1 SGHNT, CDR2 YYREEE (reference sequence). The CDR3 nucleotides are TGTGCCAGCAGCTTGAGGGGCGATGAGCAGTTCTTC. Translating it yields CASSLRGDEQFF.

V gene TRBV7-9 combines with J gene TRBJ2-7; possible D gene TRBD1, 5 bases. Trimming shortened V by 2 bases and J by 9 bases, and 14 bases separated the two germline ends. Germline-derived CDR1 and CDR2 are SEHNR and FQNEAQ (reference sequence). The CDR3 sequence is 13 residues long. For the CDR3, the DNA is TGTGCCAGCAGCTTAAACGCAGGGTCGAGGCAGTACTTC. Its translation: CASSLNAGSRQYF.

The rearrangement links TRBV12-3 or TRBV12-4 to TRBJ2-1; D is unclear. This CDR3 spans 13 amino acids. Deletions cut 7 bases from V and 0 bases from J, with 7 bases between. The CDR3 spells CASKSGSYNEQFF. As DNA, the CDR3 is TGTGCCAGCAAGTCTGGCTCCTACAATGAGCAGTTCTTC.

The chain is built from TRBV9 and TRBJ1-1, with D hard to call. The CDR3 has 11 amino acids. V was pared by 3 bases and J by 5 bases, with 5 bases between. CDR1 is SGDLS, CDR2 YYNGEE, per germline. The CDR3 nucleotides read TGTGCCAGCAGCGGGGGAACTGAAGCTTTCTTT. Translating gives CASSGGTEAFF.

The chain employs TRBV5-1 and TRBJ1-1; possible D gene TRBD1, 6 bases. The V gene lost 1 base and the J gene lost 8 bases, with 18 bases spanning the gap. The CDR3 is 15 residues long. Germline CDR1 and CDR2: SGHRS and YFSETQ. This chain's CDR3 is CASSLFGTSGDEAFF. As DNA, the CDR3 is TGCGCCAGCAGCTTGTTCGGAACCTCAGGGGACGAAGCTTTCTTT.

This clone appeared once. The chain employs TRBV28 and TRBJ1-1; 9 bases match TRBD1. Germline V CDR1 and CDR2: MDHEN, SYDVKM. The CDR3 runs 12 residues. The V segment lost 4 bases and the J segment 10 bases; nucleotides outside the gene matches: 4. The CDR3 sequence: CASSSTDRGAFF. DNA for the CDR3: TGTGCCAGCAGTTCAACGGACAGGGGAGCTTTCTTT.

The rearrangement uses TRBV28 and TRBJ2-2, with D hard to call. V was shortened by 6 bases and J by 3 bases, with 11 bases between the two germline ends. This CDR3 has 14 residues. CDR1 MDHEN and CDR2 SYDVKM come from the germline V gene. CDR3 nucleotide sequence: TGTGCCAGCAGAGCTGGGGTTTACACCGGGGAGCTGTTTTTT. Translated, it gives CASRAGVYTGELFF. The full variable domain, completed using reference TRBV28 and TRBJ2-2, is DVKVTQSSRYLVKRTGEKVFLECVQDMDHENMFWYRQDPGLGLRLIYFSYDVKMKEKGDIPEGYSVSREKKERFSLILESASTNQTSMYLCASRAGVYTGELFFGEGSRLTVL.

The CDR3 here is CSVELNYGYTF. The CDR3 DNA sequence: TGCAGCGTTGAACTGAACTATGGCTACACCTTC. The V and J genes are TRBV29-1 and TRBJ1-2; D is undetermined. This CDR3 is built from 11 residues. The V and J ends lost 2 bases and 2 bases respectively, with 3 bases between them. In germline, CDR1 is SQVTM, CDR2 ANQGSEA.

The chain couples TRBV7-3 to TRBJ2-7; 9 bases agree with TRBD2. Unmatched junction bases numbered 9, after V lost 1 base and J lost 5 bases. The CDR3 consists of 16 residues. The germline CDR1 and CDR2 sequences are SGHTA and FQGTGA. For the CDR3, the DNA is TGTGCCAGCAGCTTAATAGGGACTAGCATCACTGACGAGCAGTACTTC. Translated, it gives CASSLIGTSITDEQYF. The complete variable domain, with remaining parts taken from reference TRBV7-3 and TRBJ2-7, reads GAGVSQTPSNKVTEKGKYVELRCDPISGHTALYWYRQSLGQGPEFLIYFQGTGAADDSGLPNDRFFAVRPEGSVSTLKIQRTERGDSAVYLCASSLIGTSITDEQYFGPGTRLTVT.

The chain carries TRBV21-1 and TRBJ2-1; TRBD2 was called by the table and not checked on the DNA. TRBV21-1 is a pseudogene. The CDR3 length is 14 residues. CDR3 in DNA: TGTGCCAGCACCCGGACTAGCGGGAGGGCCCGGTGGATCTTC. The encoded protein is CASTRTSGRARWIF.

CDR3 amino acids: CASRALSLTGPGNTIYF. In nucleotides, the CDR3 is TGTGCCAGCAGAGCCCTCTCACTGACAGGGCCTGGAAACACCATATATTTT. The V call is TRBV27, the J call TRBJ1-3; 7 bases align to TRBD1. With V trimmed by 6 bases and J by 2 bases, 13 bases remained unmatched. The CDR3 is 17 amino acids. In germline, CDR1 is MNHEY, CDR2 SMNVEV (reference sequence).

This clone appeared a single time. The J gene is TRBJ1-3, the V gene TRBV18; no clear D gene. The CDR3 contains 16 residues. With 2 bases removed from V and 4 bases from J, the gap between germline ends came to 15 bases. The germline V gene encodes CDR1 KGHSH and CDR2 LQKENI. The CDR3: CASSPRQAESGNTIYF. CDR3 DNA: TGTGCCAGCTCACCAAGGCAGGCCGAGTCCGGAAACACCATATATTTT. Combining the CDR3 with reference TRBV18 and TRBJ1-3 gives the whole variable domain NAGVMQNPRHLVRRRGQEARLRCSPMKGHSHVYWYRQLPEEGLKFMVYLQKENIIDESGMPKERFSAEFPKEGPSILRIQQVVRGDSAAYFCASSPRQAESGNTIYFGEGSWLTVV.

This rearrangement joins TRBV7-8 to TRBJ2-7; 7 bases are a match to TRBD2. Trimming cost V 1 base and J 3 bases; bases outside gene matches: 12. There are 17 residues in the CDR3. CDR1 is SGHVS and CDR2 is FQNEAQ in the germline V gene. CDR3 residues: CASSLDRNGRGYYEQYF. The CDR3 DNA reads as TGTGCCAGCAGCTTAGACAGAAACGGGCGGGGGTACTACGAGCAGTACTTC.

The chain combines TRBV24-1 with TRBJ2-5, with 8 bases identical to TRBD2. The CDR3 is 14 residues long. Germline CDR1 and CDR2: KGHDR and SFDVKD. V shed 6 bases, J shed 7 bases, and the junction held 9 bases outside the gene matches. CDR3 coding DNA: TGTGCCACCAGTACTAGCGGCACCTTAGGGACCCAGTACTTC. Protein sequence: CATSTSGTLGTQYF.

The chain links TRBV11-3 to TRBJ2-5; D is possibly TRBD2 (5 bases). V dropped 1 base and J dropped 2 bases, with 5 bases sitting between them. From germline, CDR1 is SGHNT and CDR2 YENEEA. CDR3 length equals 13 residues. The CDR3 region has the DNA TGTGCCAGCAGCTTAGGACTACAAGAGACCCAGTACTTC. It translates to CASSLGLQETQYF.

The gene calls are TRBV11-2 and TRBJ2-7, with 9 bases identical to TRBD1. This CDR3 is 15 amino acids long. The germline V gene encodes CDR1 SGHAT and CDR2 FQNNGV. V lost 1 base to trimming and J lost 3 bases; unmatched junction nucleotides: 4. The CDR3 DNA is TGTGCCAGCAGCTTAGGGACAGGGGCCTTCTACGAGCAGTACTTC. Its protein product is CASSLGTGAFYEQYF.

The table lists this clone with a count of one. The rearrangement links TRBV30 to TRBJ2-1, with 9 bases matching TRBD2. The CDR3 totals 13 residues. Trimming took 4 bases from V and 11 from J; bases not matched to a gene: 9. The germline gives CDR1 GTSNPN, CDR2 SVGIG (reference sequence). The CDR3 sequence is CAWTREAGGQQFF. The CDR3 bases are TGTGCCTGGACCCGGGAAGCGGGAGGCCAGCAGTTCTTC.

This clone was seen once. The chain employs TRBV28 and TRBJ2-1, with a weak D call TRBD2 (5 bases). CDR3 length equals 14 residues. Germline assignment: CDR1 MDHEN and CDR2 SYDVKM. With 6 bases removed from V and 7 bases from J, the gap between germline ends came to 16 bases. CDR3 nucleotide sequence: TGTGCCAGCAGCACGGACTCGAATGGGAATGAGCAGTTCTTC. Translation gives CASSTDSNGNEQFF.

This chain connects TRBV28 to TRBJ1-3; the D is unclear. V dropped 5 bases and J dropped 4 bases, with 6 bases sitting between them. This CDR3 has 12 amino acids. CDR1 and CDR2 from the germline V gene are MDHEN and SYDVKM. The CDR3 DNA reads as TGTGCCAGCAGTGCGGAGGGAAACACCATATATTTT. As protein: CASSAEGNTIYF.